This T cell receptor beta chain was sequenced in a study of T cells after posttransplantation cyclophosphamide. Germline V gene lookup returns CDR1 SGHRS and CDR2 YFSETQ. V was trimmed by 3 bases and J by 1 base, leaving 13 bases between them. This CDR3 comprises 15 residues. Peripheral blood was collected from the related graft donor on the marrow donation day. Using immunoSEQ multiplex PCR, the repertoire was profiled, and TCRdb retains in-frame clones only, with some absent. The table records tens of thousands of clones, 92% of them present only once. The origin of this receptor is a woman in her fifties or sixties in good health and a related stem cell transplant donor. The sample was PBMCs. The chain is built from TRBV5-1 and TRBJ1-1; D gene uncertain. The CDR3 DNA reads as TGCGCCAGCAGCTCCCTGGCAGTGAAGAACACTGAAGCTTTCTTT. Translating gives CASSSLAVKNTEAFF. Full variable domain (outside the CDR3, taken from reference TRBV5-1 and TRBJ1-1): KAGVTQTPRYLIKTRGQQVTLSCSPISGHRSVSWYQQTPGQGLQFLFEYFSETQRNKGNFPGRFSGRQFSNSRSEMNVSTLELGDSALYLCASSSLAVKNTEAFFGQGTRLTVV.